This T cell receptor (beta chain) was sequenced during a study of glioma-infiltrating T cells after dendritic cell vaccination. Indicated time point: after dendritic cell vaccination, including at tumor progression/relapse. The CDR3 covers 13 residues. Trimming took 4 bases from V and 0 from J, leaving 5 bases between them. The germline gives CDR1 SGHRS, CDR2 YFSETQ. TCRB CDR3 was amplified from 2 ug genomic DNA or less. TCRdb's copy holds only in-frame clones and misses some; the assay was immunoSEQ multiplex PCR. This table has 85,000 to 100,000 clones, approximately 81% appearing once. This sequence joins TRBV5-1 and TRBJ1-3, with D unresolved. This sequence was found in a human donor with glioblastoma. Sequenced here: blood, sampled after dendritic cell vaccination. DNA of the CDR3: TGCGCCAGCAGCGTCAACTCTGGAAACACCATATATTTT. It is translated as CASSVNSGNTIYF. The complete variable domain, with remaining parts taken from reference TRBV5-1 and TRBJ1-3, reads KAGVTQTPRYLIKTRGQQVTLSCSPISGHRSVSWYQQTPGQGLQFLFEYFSETQRNKGNFPGRFSGRQFSNSRSEMNVSTLELGDSALYLCASSVNSGNTIYFGEGSWLTVV.